The 18 T cell receptor beta chains below come from one sample, sequenced in a study of shared clonotypes between healthy human individuals. Profiling relied on immunoSEQ multiplex PCR, and the TCRdb table lists in-frame clones only, not all of them. In the table there are about 660,000 clones, 74% of which are singletons. What was sequenced was memory CD4+ T cells sorted from blood. Subset specified: CD45RA-negative fraction. These receptors were taken from a woman under 40 in good health.

The table lists this clone with a few counts. V is TRBV7-9 and J is TRBJ1-2; 7 nucleotides line up with TRBD1. Germline V CDR1 and CDR2: SEHNR, FQNEAQ (reference sequence). The CDR3 covers 14 residues. Trimming removed 6 bases from V and 1 base from J; junction bases left unmatched: 5. CDR3: CASSSRQGNYGYTF. The DNA of the CDR3 is TGTGCCAGCAGTTCTAGACAGGGTAACTATGGCTACACCTTC.

In this sample, this clone turned up a few times. This chain links TRBV5-4 with TRBJ2-7; D unresolved. Germline CDR1 is SGHNT and CDR2 is YYREEE (reference sequence). Trimming removed 5 bases at V and 1 base at J, with 19 bases between. The CDR3 has 16 amino acids. This CDR3 reads CASRPSLEDRSYEQYF. The CDR3 nucleotides read TGTGCCAGCAGACCCTCTCTCGAGGACCGTTCCTACGAGCAGTACTTC. The full variable domain, its missing parts supplied by reference TRBV5-4 and TRBJ2-7, is ETGVTQSPTHLIKTRGQQVTLRCSSQSGHNTVSWYQQALGQGPQFIFQYYREEENGRGNFPPRFSGLQFPNYSSELNVNALELDDSALYLCASRPSLEDRSYEQYFGPGTRLTVT.

The chain carries TRBV28 and TRBJ1-2; D possibly corresponds to TRBD1 (6 bases). V lost 5 bases, J lost 6 bases, and 13 bases lay in between. This CDR3 has 13 amino acids. CDR1 is MDHEN, CDR2 SYDVKM, per germline. This CDR3 reads CASSGQGMNGYTF. CDR3 nucleotides: TGTGCCAGCAGTGGTCAGGGGATGAATGGCTACACCTTC.

J is TRBJ2-7 and V is TRBV5-1; TRBD1 aligns across 12 bases. In germline, CDR1 is SGHRS, CDR2 YFSETQ. This CDR3 comprises 16 residues. Trimming cost V 4 bases and J 6 bases; bases outside gene matches: 11. The CDR3 DNA is TGCGCCAGCAGCATCCGCGGGGGACAGGGGGCGCGCGAGCAGTACTTC. As protein: CASSIRGGQGAREQYF.

The chain joins TRBV7-8 to TRBJ2-7; D gene uncertain. Between the trimmed V and J ends, which lost 6 bases and 0 bases, there was a span of 15 bases. Germline V gene lookup returns CDR1 SGHVS and CDR2 FQNEAQ. CDR3 length: 15 residues. The CDR3 spells CASRFNRADSYEQYF. DNA of the CDR3: TGTGCCAGCAGATTCAACCGGGCCGACTCCTACGAGCAGTACTTC.

This rearrangement joins TRBV11-2 to TRBJ1-1; 11 bases match TRBD1. V trimming: 5 bases; J trimming: 5 bases; junction bases outside the gene matches: 7. The germline V gene encodes CDR1 SGHAT and CDR2 FQNNGV. CDR3 length: 15 residues. In nucleotides, the CDR3 is TGTGCCAGCAGCCAAGGACAGGGGGCGTATACTGAAGCTTTCTTT. Amino acid sequence: CASSQGQGAYTEAFF. Drawing the rest from reference TRBV11-2 and TRBJ1-1, the complete variable domain is EAGVAQSPRYKIIEKRQSVAFWCNPISGHATLYWYQQILGQGPKLLIQFQNNGVVDDSQLPKDRFSAERLKGVDSTLKIQPAKLEDSAVYLCASSQGQGAYTEAFFGQGTRLTVV.

The CDR3 is CASRHEGGNTEAFF. DNA for the CDR3: TGTGCCAGTAGACACGAGGGTGGGAACACTGAAGCTTTCTTT. The rearrangement links TRBV19 to TRBJ1-1, with D unresolved. Trimming took off 6 bases at V and 1 base at J, with 12 bases between the two ends. The V gene's germline CDR1 is LNHDA and CDR2 SQIVND (reference sequence). The CDR3 is 14 amino acids.

Points on this clone: One junction end disagrees with the germline gene, perhaps due to a read error. The chain has TRBV25-1 and TRBJ2-7; 15 nucleotides line up with TRBD2. Germline V lookup: CDR1 MGHDK, CDR2 SYGVNS. There are 15 residues in the CDR3. The CDR3 DNA reads TGTGCCAGCAGTGATAGAGTAGGACTAGCGGGAGGGCTCTCCTTC. This translates into CASSDRVGLAGGLSF.

This chain joins TRBV15 and TRBJ2-7; TRBD2 agrees at 8 bases. The V segment lost 3 bases and the J segment 5 bases; nucleotides outside the gene matches: 12. This CDR3 contains 16 residues. The germline V gene has CDR1 LNHNV and CDR2 YYDKDF (reference sequence). The CDR3 DNA is TGTGCCACCAGCAGTGGTGGGGGAGCGGGAGCCCACGAGCAGTACTTC. Translation: CATSSGGGAGAHEQYF.

The chain employs TRBV9 and TRBJ2-1; D gene ambiguous. This CDR3 region has 14 residues. The germline V gene encodes CDR1 SGDLS and CDR2 YYNGEE. Trimming removed 3 bases from V and 0 bases from J, with 7 bases in between. The CDR3: CASSGQSSYNEQFF. The CDR3 nucleotides read TGTGCCAGCAGCGGGCAGAGCTCCTACAATGAGCAGTTCTTC. Full variable domain (outside the CDR3, taken from reference TRBV9 and TRBJ2-1): DSGVTQTPKHLITATGQRVTLRCSPRSGDLSVYWYQQSLDQGLQFLIQYYNGEERAKGNILERFSAQQFPDLHSELNLSSLELGDSALYFCASSGQSSYNEQFFGPGTRLTVL.

This chain connects TRBV7-2 to TRBJ2-7, with 9 bases matching TRBD1. This CDR3 has 18 residues. J lost 1 base, V lost 5 bases, and 15 bases had no gene match. Germline loops: CDR1 SGHTA, CDR2 FQGNSA. The CDR3 nucleotides read TGTGCCAGCAGCCACGGAAAGATGGACAGGGGACTTTCCTACGAGCAGTACTTC. Residues: CASSHGKMDRGLSYEQYF.

The V call is TRBV28, the J call TRBJ2-7, with TRBD1 matching over 7 bases. Per germline, CDR1 MDHEN and CDR2 SYDVKM. The junction had 7 bases not matched to a gene; V was cut back by 5 bases and J by 0 bases. CDR3 length equals 15 residues. This chain's CDR3 is CASSPTTGPSYEQYF. The CDR3 bases are TGTGCCAGCAGTCCTACGACAGGGCCCTCCTACGAGCAGTACTTC. The entire variable domain, with the rest obtained from reference TRBV28 and TRBJ2-7, is as follows: DVKVTQSSRYLVKRTGEKVFLECVQDMDHENMFWYRQDPGLGLRLIYFSYDVKMKEKGDIPEGYSVSREKKERFSLILESASTNQTSMYLCASSPTTGPSYEQYFGPGTRLTVT.

This clone occurred a few times. This sample includes further DNA sequences coding for the same CDR3. The rearrangement uses TRBV18 and TRBJ2-3; 7 nucleotides agree with TRBD2. Trimming cost V 2 bases and J 0 bases; bases outside gene matches: 11. The CDR3 spans 18 residues. Germline V gene lookup returns CDR1 KGHSH and CDR2 LQKENI. The CDR3 DNA is TGTGCCAGCTCACCAACTCCCGGTCTAGCGGCTAGCACAGATACGCAGTATTTT. This gives the protein CASSPTPGLAASTDTQYF.

The rearrangement uses TRBV10-3 and TRBJ2-5; a possible D gene is TRBD2 (6 bases). The CDR3 has 12 amino acids. The germline V gene has CDR1 ENHRY and CDR2 SYGVKD. V was cut by 8 bases and J by 5 bases, with 12 bases left in between. In DNA, the CDR3 is TGTGCCATCGGCAGGGAGGAGGAGACCCAGTACTTC. Translating it yields CAIGREEETQYF.

The V gene is TRBV5-8, the J gene TRBJ2-7; a possible D gene is TRBD2 (6 bases). The CDR3 has 13 amino acids. Trimming cost V 4 bases and J 0 bases, with 8 bases left between them. The germline CDR1 and CDR2 sequences are SGHTS and YDEGEE. DNA for the CDR3: TGTGCCAGCAGCCAGACTAGCTCCTACGAGCAGTACTTC. As protein: CASSQTSSYEQYF.

The chain is built from TRBV19 and TRBJ1-1; 7 bases agree with TRBD1. Per the germline V gene, CDR1 is LNHDA and CDR2 is SQIVND (reference sequence). V shed 7 bases and J 1 base; nucleotides not matched to a gene: 9. The CDR3 has 15 residues. In DNA form, the CDR3 reads TGTGCCAGTATCCACGTCGGGACAGCGAACACTGAAGCTTTCTTT. This encodes CASIHVGTANTEAFF.

The chain combines TRBV5-1 with TRBJ2-1, with D possibly being TRBD1 (6 bases). With 0 bases removed from V and 12 bases from J, the gap between germline ends came to 22 bases. The CDR3 covers 16 residues. Germline V gene lookup returns CDR1 SGHRS and CDR2 YFSETQ. CDR3 amino acids: CASSLESGDSTMRQFF. The CDR3 bases are TGCGCCAGCAGCTTGGAGTCAGGGGATTCTACAATGAGGCAGTTCTTC. Complete variable domain (other parts from reference TRBV5-1 and TRBJ2-1): KAGVTQTPRYLIKTRGQQVTLSCSPISGHRSVSWYQQTPGQGLQFLFEYFSETQRNKGNFPGRFSGRQFSNSRSEMNVSTLELGDSALYLCASSLESGDSTMRQFFGPGTRLTVL.

The genes are TRBV10-1 and TRBJ2-1; weak D call: TRBD1 (5 bases). Trimming took 2 bases from V and 5 from J, leaving 16 bases between them. This CDR3 has 16 amino acids. Germline CDR1 reads WNHNN; CDR2 reads SYGVQD (reference sequence). CDR3 protein: CASSENRSPRHNEQFF. For the CDR3, the DNA is TGCGCCAGCAGTGAGAACAGGTCCCCTCGCCACAATGAGCAGTTCTTC.